This T cell receptor beta chain was identified in a study of T cells in Graves' hyperthyroidism and ophthalmopathy. This clonotype came up many times. CDR3 size: 12 residues. The ends were cut back, 11 bases at V and 6 bases at J, with 14 bases in the middle. CDR1 MNHNS and CDR2 SASEGT come from the germline V gene. Regions amplified from RNA transcripts were the TCR beta CDR3 regions. The TCR CDR3 first-round RT-PCR relied on the HTBI primer set. TCRdb fed the multiplex PCR reads into MiXCR, producing one record per CDR3 protein. The sample comprises hundreds of thousands of distinct CDR3 sequences, roughly 22% of which are singletons, and roughly 40% rests with the top ten. Used for diagnoses were clinical symptoms, serum thyroxine and TRAb, thyroid ultrasound and orbital computed tomography.

The gene calls are TRBV6-1 and TRBJ1-5, with a possible D match to TRBD1 (5 bases). Input material: blood. The sequence derives from a woman between 40 and 55 years old with Graves' ophthalmopathy. CDR3 sequence reads: CAAGGSGQPQHF. CDR3 DNA: TGTGCCGCCGGGGGATCGGGTCAGCCCCAGCATTTT.